Described below is a single T cell receptor beta chain sequence and its context. Its antigen remains unidentified. V was pared by 1 base and J by 3 bases, with 17 bases between. The CDR3 extends over 16 amino acids. Germline values: CDR1 DFQATT, CDR2 SNEGSKA (reference sequence). The data are from a study of T cells after yellow fever vaccination. As for the study in general: Fractions low in cell number were prepared with SMART-Seq v4 Ultra Low Input. General study points: At around 95% for CD4 and 70% to 90% for CD8, most primary-vaccination clones showed up again after the booster. Contaminating bulk clonotypes could be abundant in FACS-sorted repertoires.

TCRdb recomputed calls from the 5' RACE reads with MiXCR, one row per CDR3 protein. This sample has about 510,000 distinct CDR3 sequences, with around a fifth found just once. The sequence derives from a man aged 18 to 30 who received the YFV17D yellow fever vaccine. The chain links TRBV20-1 to TRBJ2-3; possibly TRBD2 for D (6 bases). The sequenced sample was PBMCs, obtained more than 20 days after the first yellow fever vaccination. CDR3 region: CSARVMGGLQTDTQYF. The CDR3 bases are TGCAGTGCTAGAGTAATGGGGGGTTTACAAACAGATACGCAGTATTTT.